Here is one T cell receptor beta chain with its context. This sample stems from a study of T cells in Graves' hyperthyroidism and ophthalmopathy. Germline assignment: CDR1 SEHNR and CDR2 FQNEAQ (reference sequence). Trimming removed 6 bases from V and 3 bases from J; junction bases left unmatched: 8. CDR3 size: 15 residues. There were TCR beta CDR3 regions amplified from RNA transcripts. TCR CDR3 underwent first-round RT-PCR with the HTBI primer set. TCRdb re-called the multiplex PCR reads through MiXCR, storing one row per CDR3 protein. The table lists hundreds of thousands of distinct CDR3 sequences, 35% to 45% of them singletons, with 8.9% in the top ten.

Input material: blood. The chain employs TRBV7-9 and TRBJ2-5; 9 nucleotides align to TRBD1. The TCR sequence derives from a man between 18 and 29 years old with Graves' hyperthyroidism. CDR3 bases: TGTGCCAGCAGTAGCGACGGGACAGGGAAAGAGACCCAGTACTTC. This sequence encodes CASSSDGTGKETQYF.